Presented here are 10 T cell receptor beta chains from one specimen sequenced in a study of immune heterogeneity within non-small cell lung tumors (dated by TCRdb to the late 2010s). For the TCR template, genomic DNA was extracted from bulk tumor tissue, and around 600 ng of gDNA was amplified for each sample. Multiple biopsies per primary tumor were taken during surgery, spaced as far apart as possible within the tumor mass. Patients in the study cohort, which was described as untreated, were newly diagnosed NSCLC cases going through curative surgery. The sequencer listed for this sample is HiSeq X Ten. The TCR beta CDR3 region was amplified with a multiplex PCR system whose first round ran for approximately 10 cycles using 32 V-gene forward primers and 13 J-gene reverse primers. TCRdb cleaned the public reads at Q25 with fastp, built clones with MiXCR and kept in-frame beta chains. Identical CDR3 proteins give one entry, which carries the most common genes and DNA. The sample profile shows about 12,000 distinct CDR3 sequences; about 20% of them were found once. The leading ten clones occupy 4.6% of the sample.

What was sequenced was lung tumor tissue. The receptors originated from a man aged 60 to 75 with non-small cell lung cancer.

By sample share, this clonotype is medium-sized. J is TRBJ2-1 and V is TRBV19; D not certain. The CDR3 has 15 amino acids. CDR1 and CDR2 (germline): LNHDA, SQIVND (reference sequence). The germline V and J ends were trimmed by 2 bases and 0 bases, with 8 bases remaining between them. This chain's CDR3 is CASSIKGGSYNEQFF. The DNA of the CDR3 is TGTGCCAGTAGTATAAAGGGTGGCTCCTACAATGAGCAGTTCTTC.

By sample share, this clonotype is medium-sized. This chain links TRBV7-8 with TRBJ1-6; TRBD1 matches at 10 bases. CDR1 and CDR2 (germline): SGHVS, FQNEAQ. The CDR3 covers 13 residues. The junction had 1 base not matched to a gene; V was cut back by 4 bases and J by 10 bases. The CDR3 protein is CASSSDRGSPLHF. In nucleotides, the CDR3 is TGTGCCAGCAGCTCGGACAGGGGGTCACCCCTCCACTTT.

This chain joins TRBV20-1 and TRBJ2-5; 9 nucleotides agree with TRBD2. V gave up 6 bases and J gave up 3 bases; unmatched junction bases: 11. The CDR3 runs 15 residues. Germline V gives CDR1 DFQATT, CDR2 SNEGSKA (reference sequence). CDR3 DNA: TGCAGTGCCTCGGGGGTAGCGGGAGTAGAAGAGACCCAGTACTTC. This translates into CSASGVAGVEETQYF.

This rearrangement joins TRBV5-5 to TRBJ2-5; a possible D gene is TRBD2 (6 bases). This CDR3 comprises 17 residues. Germline CDR1 SGHKS, CDR2 YYEKEE (reference sequence). V dropped 3 bases and J dropped 5 bases, with 23 bases sitting between them. This chain's CDR3 is CASSSLSSTGVGETQYF. The DNA of the CDR3 is TGTGCCAGCAGCTCCCTCTCCTCGACGGGAGTGGGGGAGACCCAGTACTTC. The variable domain in full, with the rest retrieved from reference TRBV5-5 and TRBJ2-5, is DAGVTQSPTHLIKTRGQQVTLRCSPISGHKSVSWYQQVLGQGPQFIFQYYEKEERGRGNFPDRFSARQFPNYSSELNVNALLLGDSALYLCASSSLSSTGVGETQYFGPGTRLLVL.

This chain connects TRBV29-1 to TRBJ2-1; TRBD1 matches at 7 bases. CDR1 SQVTM and CDR2 ANQGSEA come from the germline V gene. V shed 3 bases and J 6 bases; nucleotides not matched to a gene: 11. The CDR3 has 15 residues. The CDR3 DNA is TGCAGCGTTGATCCCTCACAGGGGTTCATCAATGAGCAGTTCTTC. Its protein is CSVDPSQGFINEQFF.

As concerns this clonotype: With a much larger clone just one base away, this may be a read error. The CDR3 loop is CSASPSSRGRYGYAF. For the CDR3, the DNA is TGCAGTGCTAGCCCCTCGTCCCGGGGGCGGTATGGCTACGCCTTC. The chain uses TRBV20-1 and TRBJ1-2, with a possible D match to TRBD1 (6 bases). The CDR3 sequence is 15 residues long. Germline V gene sequence: CDR1 DFQATT, CDR2 SNEGSKA (reference sequence).

The chain employs TRBV20-1 and TRBJ2-5; a weak D match, TRBD2 (6 bases). Trimming removed 1 base at V and 5 bases at J, with 11 bases between. The germline V gene has CDR1 DFQATT and CDR2 SNEGSKA (reference sequence). CDR3 size: 13 residues. The CDR3 protein is CSARGDLRETQYF. The CDR3 DNA sequence: TGCAGTGCTAGAGGGGACTTGAGGGAGACCCAGTACTTC.

The CDR3 bases are TGTGCCAGCAGCTTAGGTTACTATGGCTACACCTTC. Protein sequence: CASSLGYYGYTF. This chain links TRBV7-9 with TRBJ1-2; D call uncertain. The CDR3 extends over 12 amino acids. V lost 1 base and J lost 3, with 3 bases in between. Looked up from germline, CDR1 is SEHNR and CDR2 is FQNEAQ (reference sequence).

Comment on this clonotype: With a much larger clone just one base away, this may be a read error. The chain links TRBV19 to TRBJ2-2; the D gene is possibly TRBD2 (5 bases). The CDR3 spans 15 residues. CDR1 LNHDA and CDR2 SQIVND come from the germline V gene (reference sequence). The CDR3 reads CASSPISDHTGEPFF. The CDR3 nucleotides are TGTGCCAGTAGTCCGATAAGCGATCACACCGGGGAGCCGTTTTTT.

This clonotype is medium-sized within its sample. The chain carries TRBV27 and TRBJ2-7, with 9 bases identical to TRBD1. Per the germline V gene, CDR1 is MNHEY and CDR2 is SMNVEV (reference sequence). V shed 6 bases, J shed 0 bases, and the junction held 9 bases outside the gene matches. The CDR3 totals 16 residues. CDR3 in amino acids: CASSPGTGFSSYEQYF. The CDR3 DNA is TGTGCCAGCAGCCCCGGGACAGGGTTTAGCTCCTACGAGCAGTACTTC.